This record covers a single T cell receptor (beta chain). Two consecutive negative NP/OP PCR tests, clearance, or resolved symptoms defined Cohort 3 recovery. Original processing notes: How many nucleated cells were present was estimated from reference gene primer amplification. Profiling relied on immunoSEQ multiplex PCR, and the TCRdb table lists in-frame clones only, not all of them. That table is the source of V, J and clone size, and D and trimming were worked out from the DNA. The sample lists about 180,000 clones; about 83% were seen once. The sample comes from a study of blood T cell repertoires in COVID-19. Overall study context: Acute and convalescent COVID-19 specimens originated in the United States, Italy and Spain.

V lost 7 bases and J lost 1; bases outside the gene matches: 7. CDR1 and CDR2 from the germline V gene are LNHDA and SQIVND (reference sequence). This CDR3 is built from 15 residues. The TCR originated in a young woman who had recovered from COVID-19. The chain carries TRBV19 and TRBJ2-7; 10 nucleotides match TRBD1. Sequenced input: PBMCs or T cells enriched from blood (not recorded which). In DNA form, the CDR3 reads TGTGCCAGTAAAAACTCGGGACAGGGGTCCTACGAGCAGTACTTC. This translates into CASKNSGQGSYEQYF. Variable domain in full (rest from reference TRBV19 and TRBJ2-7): DGGITQSPKYLFRKEGQNVTLSCEQNLNHDAMYWYRQDPGQGLRLIYYSQIVNDFQKGDIAEGYSVSREKKESFPLTVTSAQKNPTAFYLCASKNSGQGSYEQYFGPGTRLTVT.